This TCR beta chain was identified in a study of cytomegalovirus exposure and HLA in healthy donors. A word on this clone: Antigen: not known.

PCR amplification relied on 60 Vbeta primers (plus 13 Jbeta primers). TCRdb's copy holds only in-frame clones and misses some; the assay was immunoSEQ multiplex PCR. Among 220,000 or so clones listed, about 77% were seen once. The CDR3 covers 15 residues. The germline V and J ends were trimmed by 8 bases and 1 base, with 17 bases remaining between them. Germline V gene sequence: CDR1 SNHLY, CDR2 FYNNEI. Study-wide findings and caveats: Most TCR sequences were rare, but some public TCRs occurred in many donors.

This receptor was taken from a woman aged 25 to 39 in good health and CMV-seronegative. V gene TRBV2 combines with J gene TRBJ2-5, with D maybe TRBD1 (5 bases). Sequencing used PBMCs. The CDR3 reads CASGSGQIPQETQYF. As DNA, the CDR3 is TGTGCCAGCGGGTCAGGGCAGATTCCCCAAGAGACCCAGTACTTC.